This entry lists 7 T cell receptor beta chains sequenced from one sample in a study of blood T cell repertoires in COVID-19. The method was immunoSEQ multiplex PCR; TCRdb's version includes in-frame clones alone and lacks a portion of them. This sample has over 250,000 clones, with approximately 86% found just once. Specimen: PBMCs or T cells enriched from blood (not recorded which). These receptors were collected from a woman aged 18-35 years who had recovered from COVID-19.

The chain has TRBV9 and TRBJ2-7, with TRBD2 matching 8 bases. The length of the CDR3 is 16 residues. The trim removed 4 bases at V and 5 bases at J, leaving 14 bases unmatched. Germline CDR1 SGDLS, CDR2 YYNGEE. The CDR3 sequence: CASSPEWGLDFHEQYF. CDR3 in DNA: TGTGCCAGCAGCCCGGAGTGGGGACTAGACTTCCACGAGCAGTACTTC.

This clone was found a few times. This chain connects TRBV19 to TRBJ1-1; TRBD1 might be the D (5 bases). V was clipped by 5 bases and J by 4 bases, with 17 bases between them. Germline CDR1 and CDR2: LNHDA and SQIVND (reference sequence). CDR3 length: 15 residues. The CDR3 loop is CASSPRVQGGTEAFF. CDR3 bases: TGTGCCAGTAGTCCTAGAGTTCAGGGAGGCACTGAAGCTTTCTTT.

This clone is a singleton in its sample. The rearrangement joins TRBV30 to TRBJ2-7, with TRBD2 identical over 8 bases. Losses at the gene ends were 5 bases for V and 4 bases for J; bases not matched to a gene: 4. This CDR3 has 12 residues. CDR1 and CDR2 from the germline V gene are GTSNPN and SVGIG (reference sequence). Here the CDR3 DNA reads TGTGCCTGGGCCCGGGGGGGGTACGAGCAGTACTTC. Its protein is CAWARGGYEQYF.

This clone occurred many times. V usage is TRBV6-4 and J usage is TRBJ2-3; possibly TRBD1 for D (6 bases). V was pared by 3 bases and J by 0 bases, with 7 bases between. The CDR3 runs 14 residues. Germline V gene sequence: CDR1 MRHNA, CDR2 SNTAGT. The CDR3 coding sequence is TGTGCCAGCAGTGAGGGGGCTAGCACAGATACGCAGTATTTT. This sequence encodes CASSEGASTDTQYF.

The chain uses TRBV2 and TRBJ1-4; TRBD1 matches 7 bases. The CDR3 is 16 amino acids. The V gene end was trimmed by 1 base and the J gene end by 4 bases; junction bases not matched to a gene: 6. Germline values: CDR1 SNHLY, CDR2 FYNNEI. The CDR3 DNA reads TGTGCCAGCAGTGAAGTAGGAGGGGGCCTTAATGAAAAACTGTTTTTT. This encodes CASSEVGGGLNEKLFF.

The rearrangement uses TRBV3-1 (or the pseudogene TRBV3-2) and TRBJ2-2; TRBD1 aligns across 7 bases. CDR1 and CDR2 (germline): LGHDT, YNNKEL (reference sequence). The junction had 14 bases not matched to a gene; V was cut back by 4 bases and J by 6 bases. The CDR3 is made up of 17 amino acids. The CDR3 DNA reads as TGTGCCAGCAGCCGCTTTGTACAGGGGATAAGTGCCGGGGAGCTGTTTTTT. Its translation: CASSRFVQGISAGELFF.

The rearrangement uses TRBV3-1 (or the pseudogene TRBV3-2) and TRBJ1-2; TRBD1 matches at 8 bases. CDR1 is LGHDT, CDR2 YNNKEL, per germline (reference sequence). CDR3 length: 17 amino acids. The V segment lost 3 bases and the J segment 0 bases; nucleotides outside the gene matches: 9. The CDR3 DNA reads TGTGCCAGCAGCCACAGCCGGGACAGGATCACTAACTATGGCTACACCTTC. This codes for CASSHSRDRITNYGYTF.